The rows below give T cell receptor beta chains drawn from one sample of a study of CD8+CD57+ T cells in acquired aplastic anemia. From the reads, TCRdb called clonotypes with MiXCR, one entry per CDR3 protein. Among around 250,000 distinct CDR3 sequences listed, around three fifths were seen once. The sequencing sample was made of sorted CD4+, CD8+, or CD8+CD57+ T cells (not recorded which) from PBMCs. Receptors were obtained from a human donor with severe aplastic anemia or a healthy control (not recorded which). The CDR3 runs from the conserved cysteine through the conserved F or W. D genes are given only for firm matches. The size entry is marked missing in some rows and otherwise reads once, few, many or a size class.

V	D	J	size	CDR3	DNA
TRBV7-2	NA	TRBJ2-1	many	CASSSIATNEQFF	TGTGCCAGCAGCTCGATCGCGACGAATGAGCAGTTCTTC
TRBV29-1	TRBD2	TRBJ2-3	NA	CSVALSRGGVTDTQYF	TGCAGCGTTGCCCTCTCTCGCGGGGGGGTCACAGATACGCAGTATTTT
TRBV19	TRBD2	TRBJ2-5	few	CASSGRLAGGREAQYF	TGTGCCAGTAGTGGACGACTAGCGGGGGGGAGGGAGGCCCAGTACTTC
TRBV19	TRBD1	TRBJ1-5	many	CASTIGGYQPQHF	TGTGCCAGTACCATAGGGGGCTATCAGCCCCAGCATTTT
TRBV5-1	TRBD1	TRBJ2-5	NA	CASGLGQGQETQYF	TGCGCCAGCGGGTTGGGACAGGGACAAGAGACCCAGTACTTC
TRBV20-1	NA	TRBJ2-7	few	CSAWADSYEQYF	TGCAGTGCTTGGGCCGACTCCTACGAGCAGTACTTC
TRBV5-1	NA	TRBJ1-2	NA	CASSLDGYGYTF	TGCGCCAGCAGCTTAGATGGCTATGGCTACACCTTC
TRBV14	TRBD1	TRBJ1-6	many	CASSHDRGGWNSPLHF	TGTGCCAGCAGCCACGACAGGGGTGGATGGAATTCACCCCTCCACTTT
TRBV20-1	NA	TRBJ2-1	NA	CSSGPNGVDEQFF	TGCAGTTCCGGGCCGAATGGCGTGGATGAGCAGTTCTTC
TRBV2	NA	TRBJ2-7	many	CASSGAVRDLQYF	TGTGCCAGCAGTGGCGCGGTACGAGACCTGCAGTACTTC
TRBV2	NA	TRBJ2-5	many	CASSGETQYF	TGTGCCAGCAGCGGGGAGACCCAGTACTTC
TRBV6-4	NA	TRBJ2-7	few	CASSVWADEQYF	TGTGCCAGCAGTGTATGGGCAGACGAGCAGTACTTC
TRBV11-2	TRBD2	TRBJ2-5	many	CASSLGLAGGLETQYF	TGTGCCAGCAGCCTCGGACTAGCGGGGGGGTTGGAGACCCAGTACTTC
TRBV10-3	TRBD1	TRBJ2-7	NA	CAIGLPPGQSYEQYF	TGTGCCATCGGCTTACCTCCGGGACAGTCCTACGAGCAGTACTTC
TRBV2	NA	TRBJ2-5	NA	CASSETGQETQYF	TGTGCCAGCAGTGAAACCGGGCAAGAGACCCAGTACTTC
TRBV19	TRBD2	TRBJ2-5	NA	CASSGRAGETQYF	TGTGCCAGCAGCGGGAGGGCCGGGGAGACCCAGTACTTC
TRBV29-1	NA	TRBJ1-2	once	CSVILRSNYGYTF	TGCAGCGTGATTCTAAGAAGTAACTATGGCTACACCTTC
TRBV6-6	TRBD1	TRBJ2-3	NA	CASGGQGVKGTDTQYF	TGTGCCAGCGGGGGACAGGGGGTTAAAGGCACAGATACGCAGTATTTT
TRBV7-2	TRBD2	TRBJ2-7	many	CASSPGGGGLYEQYF	TGTGCCAGCAGCCCGGGCGGCGGGGGGCTCTACGAGCAGTACTTC
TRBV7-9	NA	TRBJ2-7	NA	CASSFYICSAAGPSTPLSEQYF	NA
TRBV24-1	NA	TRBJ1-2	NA	CATSEVGRNYGYTF	TGTGCCACCAGTGAAGTCGGACGGAACTATGGCTACACCTTC
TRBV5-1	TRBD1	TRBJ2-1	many	CASSSNRGQGYNEQFF	TGCGCCAGCAGCTCCAACAGGGGGCAAGGATACAATGAGCAGTTCTTC
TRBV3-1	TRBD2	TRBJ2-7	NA	CASLSSGSYEQYF	TGTGCCAGCCTATCTAGCGGGAGCTACGAGCAGTACTTC
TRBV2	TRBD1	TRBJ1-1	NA	CASSVRDRLNTEAFF	TGTGCCAGCAGTGTGAGGGACAGACTGAACACTGAAGCTTTCTTT
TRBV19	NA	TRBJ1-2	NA	CASSIPDTKRGNYGYTF	TGTGCCAGTAGTATCCCGGACACTAAGAGGGGTAACTATGGCTACACCTTC
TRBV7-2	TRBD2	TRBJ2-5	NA	CASSLGDEVAGEGETQYF	TGTGCCAGCAGCTTAGGGGATGAGGTAGCGGGGGAAGGAGAGACCCAGTACTTC
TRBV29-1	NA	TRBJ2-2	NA	CSGQENTGELFF	TGCAGCGGGCAGGAGAACACCGGGGAGCTGTTTTTT
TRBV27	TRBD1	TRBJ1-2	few	CASSFYRGGGYTF	TGTGCCAGCAGTTTCTACAGGGGAGGCGGCTACACCTTC
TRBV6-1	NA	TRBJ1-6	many	CASSEITGSSYNSPLHF	TGTGCCAGCAGTGAAATCACAGGGAGCTCCTATAATTCACCCCTCCACTTT
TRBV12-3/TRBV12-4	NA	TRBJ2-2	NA	CASSYIDTGELFF	TGTGCCAGCAGTTATATTGACACCGGGGAGCTGTTTTTT
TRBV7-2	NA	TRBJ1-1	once	CASSLRGARDEAFF	TGTGCCAGCAGCTTACGGGGGGCTAGGGATGAAGCTTTCTTT
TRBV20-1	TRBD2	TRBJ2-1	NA	CSASSLSSGWNNEQFF	TGCAGTGCTAGCTCACTGTCTAGCGGGTGGAACAATGAGCAGTTCTTC